The 10 T cell receptor beta chains given below trace back to one sample, sequenced in a study of shared clonotypes between healthy human individuals. TCRdb's copy holds only in-frame clones and misses some; the assay was immunoSEQ multiplex PCR. The sample consists of some 1.4 million clones, about 96% of them appearing once. The sample consisted of naive CD4+ T cells sorted from blood. This sample's subset: CD45RA+ positively selected. The receptors derive from a man aged 25-40 years in good health.

The rearrangement links TRBV28 to TRBJ1-5, with a possible D match to TRBD1 (6 bases). CDR3 size: 18 residues. The ends were cut back, 3 bases at V and 5 bases at J, with 23 bases in the middle. Looked up from germline, CDR1 is MDHEN and CDR2 is SYDVKM. CDR3 DNA: TGTGCCAGCAGTTTCGGGGGGCGAACGGGCCTCGCGGATCAGCCCCAGCATTTT. As protein: CASSFGGRTGLADQPQHF.

CDR3 DNA: TGCGCCAGCAGCTTATCGACAGGGGGTGGAGGCTACACCTTC. Its protein is CASSLSTGGGGYTF. The chain employs TRBV5-1 and TRBJ1-2; TRBD1 matches at 9 bases. V lost 2 bases and J lost 8; bases outside the gene matches: 7. This CDR3 is 14 amino acids long. Germline V gene data show CDR1 as SGHRS and CDR2 as YFSETQ. Supplemented by reference TRBV5-1 and TRBJ1-2, the full variable domain reads KAGVTQTPRYLIKTRGQQVTLSCSPISGHRSVSWYQQTPGQGLQFLFEYFSETQRNKGNFPGRFSGRQFSNSRSEMNVSTLELGDSALYLCASSLSTGGGGYTFGSGTRLTVV.

V gene TRBV9 combines with J gene TRBJ1-1; D is possibly TRBD1 (6 bases). V shed 3 bases and J shed 1 base, with 19 bases lying between them. The CDR3 consists of 17 residues. The germline V gene encodes CDR1 SGDLS and CDR2 YYNGEE. The chain's CDR3 is CASSDLPLWGRNTEAFF. The DNA of the CDR3 is TGTGCCAGCAGCGATTTGCCTTTATGGGGGCGGAACACTGAAGCTTTCTTT.

This rearrangement joins TRBV5-6 to TRBJ1-3; 9 positions agree with TRBD1. J gave up 0 bases and V 1 base, and 5 bases lay outside the gene matches. From germline, CDR1 is SGHDT and CDR2 YYEEEE. The CDR3 extends over 17 amino acids. CDR3 residues: CASSLRTGAFSGNTIYF. The CDR3, as DNA: TGTGCCAGCAGCTTGAGGACAGGGGCATTCTCTGGAAACACCATATATTTT.

DNA of the CDR3: TGTGCCAGTGGAGGGACAGGGTCCAATGAGCAGTTCTTC. This translates into CASGGTGSNEQFF. The genes are TRBV19 and TRBJ2-1; TRBD1 matches at 9 bases. V trimming: 8 bases; J trimming: 6 bases; junction bases outside the gene matches: 5. CDR3 length: 13 amino acids. Germline V gene data show CDR1 as LNHDA and CDR2 as SQIVND (reference sequence).

Remarks on this clone: Other nucleotide sequences in the sample specify the same CDR3. The V call is TRBV11-2, the J call TRBJ2-1; TRBD2 might be the D (6 bases). Germline assignment: CDR1 SGHAT and CDR2 FQNNGV. This CDR3 comprises 13 residues. V gave up 0 bases and J gave up 7 bases, with 7 bases separating them. CDR3 protein: CASSLDRGNEQFF. The CDR3 DNA is TGTGCCAGCAGCTTAGATCGGGGGAATGAGCAGTTCTTC. Full variable domain (rest looked up from reference TRBV11-2 and TRBJ2-1): EAGVAQSPRYKIIEKRQSVAFWCNPISGHATLYWYQQILGQGPKLLIQFQNNGVVDDSQLPKDRFSAERLKGVDSTLKIQPAKLEDSAVYLCASSLDRGNEQFFGPGTRLTVL.

This clone occurred a few times. Additional DNA sequences in this sample encode the identical CDR3. The chain uses TRBV30 and TRBJ2-7; D gene ambiguous. The CDR3 totals 11 residues. V lost 1 base and J 2 bases, leaving 3 bases between the germline ends. Germline CDR1 and CDR2: GTSNPN and SVGIG (reference sequence). Here the CDR3 DNA reads TGTGCCTGGAGTGCGGCCTACGAGCAGTACTTC. This encodes CAWSAAYEQYF.

This clone was picked up one time. The chain is built from TRBV7-2 and TRBJ2-7; the match to TRBD2 covers 10 bases. The germline gives CDR1 SGHTA, CDR2 FQGNSA. Losses at the gene ends were 5 bases for V and 1 base for J; bases not matched to a gene: 5. The CDR3 consists of 15 residues. Here the CDR3 reads CASSPETSGSYEQYF. The CDR3 bases are TGTGCCAGCAGCCCGGAGACTAGCGGGTCCTACGAGCAGTACTTC. Full variable domain (outside the CDR3, taken from reference TRBV7-2 and TRBJ2-7): GAGVSQSPSNKVTEKGKDVELRCDPISGHTALYWYRQSLGQGLEFLIYFQGNSAPDKSGLPSDRFSAERTGGSVSTLTIQRTQQEDSAVYLCASSPETSGSYEQYFGPGTRLTVT.

The rearrangement joins TRBV10-3 to TRBJ2-3; D may correspond to TRBD1 or TRBD2 (5 bases each). CDR3 length: 14 amino acids. Germline V gene data show CDR1 as ENHRY and CDR2 as SYGVKD. V was clipped by 0 bases and J by 4 bases, with 8 bases between them. CDR3 coding DNA: TGTGCCATCAGTGAGTCGAGGGGAGCAGATACGCAGTATTTT. This codes for CAISESRGADTQYF.

This chain connects TRBV4-3 to TRBJ2-3, with D possibly TRBD2 on 5 matching bases. Per germline, CDR1 LGHNA and CDR2 YSLEER. This CDR3 has 15 amino acids. The V gene lost 2 bases and the J gene lost 2 bases, with 11 bases spanning the gap. Written as DNA, the CDR3 is TGCGCCAGCAGCCAACAAAGGACTGACACAGATACGCAGTATTTT. This translates into CASSQQRTDTDTQYF.